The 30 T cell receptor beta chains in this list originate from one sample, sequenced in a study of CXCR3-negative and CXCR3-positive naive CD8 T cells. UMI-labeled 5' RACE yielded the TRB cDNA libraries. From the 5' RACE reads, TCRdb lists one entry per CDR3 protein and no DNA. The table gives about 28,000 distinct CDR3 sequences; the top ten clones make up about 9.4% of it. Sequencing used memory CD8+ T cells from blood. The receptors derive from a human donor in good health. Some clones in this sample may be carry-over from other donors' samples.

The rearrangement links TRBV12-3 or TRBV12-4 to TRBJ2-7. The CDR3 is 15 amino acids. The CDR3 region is CASSFSGHSSYEQYF.

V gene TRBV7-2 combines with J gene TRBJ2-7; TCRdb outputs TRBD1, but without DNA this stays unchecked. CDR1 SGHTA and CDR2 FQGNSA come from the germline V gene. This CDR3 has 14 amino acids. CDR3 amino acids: CASSPRGSSYEQYF.

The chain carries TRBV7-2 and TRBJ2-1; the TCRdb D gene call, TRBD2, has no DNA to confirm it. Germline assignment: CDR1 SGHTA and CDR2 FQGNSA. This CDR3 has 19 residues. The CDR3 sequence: CASSFGGAGGTLWANEQFF.

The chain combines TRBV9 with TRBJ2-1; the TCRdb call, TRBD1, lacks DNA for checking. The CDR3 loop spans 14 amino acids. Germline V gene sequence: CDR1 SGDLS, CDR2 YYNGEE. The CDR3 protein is CASRSGTVYNEQFF.

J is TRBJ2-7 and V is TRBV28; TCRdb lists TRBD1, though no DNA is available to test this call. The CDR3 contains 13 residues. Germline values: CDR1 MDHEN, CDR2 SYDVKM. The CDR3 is CASSSSPEGEQYF.

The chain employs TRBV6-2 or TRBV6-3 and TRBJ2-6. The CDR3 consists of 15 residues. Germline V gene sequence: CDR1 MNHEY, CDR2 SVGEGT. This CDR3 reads CASSYRDSGANVLTF.

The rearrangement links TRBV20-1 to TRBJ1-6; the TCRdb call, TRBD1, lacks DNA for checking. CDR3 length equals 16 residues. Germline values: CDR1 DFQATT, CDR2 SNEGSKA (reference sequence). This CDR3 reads CSARDIRAGVHSPLHF.

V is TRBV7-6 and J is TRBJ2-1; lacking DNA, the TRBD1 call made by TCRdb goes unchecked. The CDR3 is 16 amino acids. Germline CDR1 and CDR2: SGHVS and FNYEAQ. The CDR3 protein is CASSTSPGTSYNEQFF.

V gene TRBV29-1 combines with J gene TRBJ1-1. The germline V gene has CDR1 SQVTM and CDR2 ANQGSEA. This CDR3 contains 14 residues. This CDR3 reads CSVEYRDRNTEAFF.

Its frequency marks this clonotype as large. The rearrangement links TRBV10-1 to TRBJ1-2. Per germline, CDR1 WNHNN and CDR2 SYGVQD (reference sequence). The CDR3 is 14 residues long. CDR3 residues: CASSVISWGYGYTF.

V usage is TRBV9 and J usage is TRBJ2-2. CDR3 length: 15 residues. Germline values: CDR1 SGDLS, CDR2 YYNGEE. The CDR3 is CASSEGTTNTGELFF.

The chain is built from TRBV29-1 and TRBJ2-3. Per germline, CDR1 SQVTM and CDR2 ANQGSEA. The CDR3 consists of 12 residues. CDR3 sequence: CSGYTSTDTQYF.

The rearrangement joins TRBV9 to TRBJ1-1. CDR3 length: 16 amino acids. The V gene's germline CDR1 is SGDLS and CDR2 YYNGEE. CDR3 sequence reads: CASSVDPRQTNTEAFF.

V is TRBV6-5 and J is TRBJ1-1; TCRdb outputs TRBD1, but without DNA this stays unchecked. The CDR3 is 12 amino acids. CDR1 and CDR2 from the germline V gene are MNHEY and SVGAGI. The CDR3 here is CASSQGATEAFF.

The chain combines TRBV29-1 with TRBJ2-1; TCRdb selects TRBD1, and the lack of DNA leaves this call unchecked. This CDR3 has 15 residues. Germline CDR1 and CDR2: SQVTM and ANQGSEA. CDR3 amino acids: CSVEVRDRAGNEQFF.

The CDR3 sequence: CASSLGLAGVLADTQYF. This chain connects TRBV5-1 to TRBJ2-3; TCRdb selects TRBD2, and the lack of DNA leaves this call unchecked. The length of the CDR3 is 17 residues. CDR1 and CDR2 from the germline V gene are SGHRS and YFSETQ. Full variable domain (rest looked up from reference TRBV5-1 and TRBJ2-3): KAGVTQTPRYLIKTRGQQVTLSCSPISGHRSVSWYQQTPGQGLQFLFEYFSETQRNKGNFPGRFSGRQFSNSRSEMNVSTLELGDSALYLCASSLGLAGVLADTQYFGPGTRLTVL.

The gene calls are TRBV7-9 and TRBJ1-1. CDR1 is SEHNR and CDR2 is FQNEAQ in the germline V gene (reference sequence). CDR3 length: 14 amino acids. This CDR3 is CASSYGTENTEAFF.

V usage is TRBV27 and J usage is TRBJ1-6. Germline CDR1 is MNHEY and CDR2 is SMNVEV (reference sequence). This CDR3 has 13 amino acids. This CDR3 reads CASSLSDLTGLHF.

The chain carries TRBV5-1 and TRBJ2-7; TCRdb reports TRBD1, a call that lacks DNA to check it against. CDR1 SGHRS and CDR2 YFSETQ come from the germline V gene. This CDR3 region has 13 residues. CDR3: CASSWTGGNEQYF.

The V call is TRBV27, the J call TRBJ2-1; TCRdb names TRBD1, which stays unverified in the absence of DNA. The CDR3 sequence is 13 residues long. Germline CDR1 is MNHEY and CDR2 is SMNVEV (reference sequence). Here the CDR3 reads CASSWGGGNEQFF.

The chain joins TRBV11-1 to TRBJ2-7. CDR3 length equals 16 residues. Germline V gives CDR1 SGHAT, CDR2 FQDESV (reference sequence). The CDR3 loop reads CASSLAQREVLDEQYF.

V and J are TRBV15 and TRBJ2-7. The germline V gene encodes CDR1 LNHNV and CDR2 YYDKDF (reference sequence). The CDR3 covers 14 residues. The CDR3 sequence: CATSRDQASYEQYF. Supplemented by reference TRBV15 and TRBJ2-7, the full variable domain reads DAMVIQNPRYQVTQFGKPVTLSCSQTLNHNVMYWYQQKSSQAPKLLFHYYDKDFNNEADTPDNFQSRRPNTSFCFLDIRSPGLGDTAMYLCATSRDQASYEQYFGPGTRLTVT.

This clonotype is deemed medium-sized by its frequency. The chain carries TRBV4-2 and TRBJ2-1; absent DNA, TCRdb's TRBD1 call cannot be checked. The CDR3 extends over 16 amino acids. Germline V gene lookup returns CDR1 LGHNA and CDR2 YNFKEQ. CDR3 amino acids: CASSQATRDHGYEQFF.

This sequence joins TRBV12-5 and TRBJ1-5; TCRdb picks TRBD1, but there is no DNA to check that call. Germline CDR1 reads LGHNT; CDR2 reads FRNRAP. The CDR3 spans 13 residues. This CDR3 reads CASRQGGSEAQHF.

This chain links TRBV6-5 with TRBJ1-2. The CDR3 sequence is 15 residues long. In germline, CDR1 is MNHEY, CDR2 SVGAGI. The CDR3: CASSHLGEVRNGYTF.

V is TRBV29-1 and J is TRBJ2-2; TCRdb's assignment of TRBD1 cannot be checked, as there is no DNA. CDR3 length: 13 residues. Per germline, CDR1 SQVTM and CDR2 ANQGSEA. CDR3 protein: CSVDTGDPGELFF.

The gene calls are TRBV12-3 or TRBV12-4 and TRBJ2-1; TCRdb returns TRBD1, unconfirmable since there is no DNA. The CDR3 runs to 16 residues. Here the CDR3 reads CASTPPWTLTPNEQFF.

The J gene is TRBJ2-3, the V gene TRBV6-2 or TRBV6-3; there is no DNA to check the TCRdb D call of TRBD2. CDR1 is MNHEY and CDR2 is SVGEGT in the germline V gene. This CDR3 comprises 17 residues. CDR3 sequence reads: CASSYSFGGGIVDTQYF.

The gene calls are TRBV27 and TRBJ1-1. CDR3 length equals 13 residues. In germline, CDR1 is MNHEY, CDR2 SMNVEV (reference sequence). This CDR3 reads CASSSLDTNEAFF.

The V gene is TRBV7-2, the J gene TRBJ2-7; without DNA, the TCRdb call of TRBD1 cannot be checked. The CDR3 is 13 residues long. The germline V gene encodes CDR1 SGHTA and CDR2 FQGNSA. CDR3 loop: CASSFTGDYEQYF.